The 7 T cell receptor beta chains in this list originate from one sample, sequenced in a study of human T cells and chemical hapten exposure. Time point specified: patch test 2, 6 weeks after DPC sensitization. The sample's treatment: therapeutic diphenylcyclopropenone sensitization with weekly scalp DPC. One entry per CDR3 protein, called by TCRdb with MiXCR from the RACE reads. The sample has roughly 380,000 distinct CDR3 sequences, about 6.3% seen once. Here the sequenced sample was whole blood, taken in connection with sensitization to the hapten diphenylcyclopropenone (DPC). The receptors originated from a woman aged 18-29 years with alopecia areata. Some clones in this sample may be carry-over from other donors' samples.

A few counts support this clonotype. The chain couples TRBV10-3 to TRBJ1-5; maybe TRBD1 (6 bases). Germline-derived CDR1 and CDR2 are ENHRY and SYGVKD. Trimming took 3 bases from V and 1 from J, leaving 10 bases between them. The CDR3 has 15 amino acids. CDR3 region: CAISELGGSNQPQHF. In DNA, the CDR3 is TGTGCCATCAGTGAACTGGGGGGCAGCAATCAGCCCCAGCATTTT.

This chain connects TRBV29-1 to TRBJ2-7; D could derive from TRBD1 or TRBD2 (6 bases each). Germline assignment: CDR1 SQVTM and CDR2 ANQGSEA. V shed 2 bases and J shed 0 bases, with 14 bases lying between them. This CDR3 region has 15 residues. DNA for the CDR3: TGCAGCGTTGAAAGGGGGGTTGGGAGCTCCTACGAGCAGTACTTC. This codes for CSVERGVGSSYEQYF.

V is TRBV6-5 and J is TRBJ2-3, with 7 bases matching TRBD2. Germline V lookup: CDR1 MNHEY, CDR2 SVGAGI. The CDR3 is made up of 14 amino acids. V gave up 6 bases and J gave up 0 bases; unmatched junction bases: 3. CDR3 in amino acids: CASRVGGSTDTQYF. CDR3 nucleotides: TGTGCCAGCAGGGTGGGGGGGAGCACAGATACGCAGTATTTT.

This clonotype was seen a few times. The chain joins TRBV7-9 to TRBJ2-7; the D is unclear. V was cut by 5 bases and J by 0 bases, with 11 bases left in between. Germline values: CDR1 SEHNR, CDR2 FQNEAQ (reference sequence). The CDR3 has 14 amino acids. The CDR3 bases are TGTGCCAGCAGCCCCCCGAGGAACTCCTACGAGCAGTACTTC. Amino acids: CASSPPRNSYEQYF. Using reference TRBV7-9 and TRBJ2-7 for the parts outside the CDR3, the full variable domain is DTGVSQNPRHKITKRGQNVTFRCDPISEHNRLYWYRQTLGQGPEFLTYFQNEAQLEKSRLLSDRFSAERPKGSFSTLEIQRTEQGDSAMYLCASSPPRNSYEQYFGPGTRLTVT.

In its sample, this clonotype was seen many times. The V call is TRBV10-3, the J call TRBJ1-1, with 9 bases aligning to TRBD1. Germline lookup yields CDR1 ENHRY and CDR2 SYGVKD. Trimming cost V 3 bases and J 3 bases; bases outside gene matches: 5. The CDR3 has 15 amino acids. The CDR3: CAISELGQGDTEAFF. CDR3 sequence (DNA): TGTGCCATCAGTGAATTGGGACAGGGAGACACTGAAGCTTTCTTT.

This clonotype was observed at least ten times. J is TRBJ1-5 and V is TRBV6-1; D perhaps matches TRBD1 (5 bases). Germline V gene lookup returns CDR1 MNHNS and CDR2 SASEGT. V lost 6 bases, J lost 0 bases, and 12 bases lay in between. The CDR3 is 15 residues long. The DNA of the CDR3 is TGTGCCAGCAGCACACAGGATAGTAGCAATCAGCCCCAGCATTTT. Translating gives CASSTQDSSNQPQHF.

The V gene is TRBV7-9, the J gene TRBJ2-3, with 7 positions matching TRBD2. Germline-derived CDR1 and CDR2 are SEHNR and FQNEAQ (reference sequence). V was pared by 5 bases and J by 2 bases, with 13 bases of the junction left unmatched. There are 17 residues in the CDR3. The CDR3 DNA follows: TGTGCCAGCAGCCCTTGGCTGGGGGGGGAGATCACAGATACGCAGTATTTT. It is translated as CASSPWLGGEITDTQYF.